Below, one T cell receptor beta chain is given with its context. TCRdb used MiXCR to reprocess the 5' RACE reads, holding one entry per CDR3 protein. The repertoire holds tens of thousands of distinct CDR3 sequences, with approximately 7.5% as singletons. Trimming stripped 5 bases from V and 2 bases from J, with 10 bases between. CDR3 length: 13 amino acids. This sample was included in a study of T cells after yellow fever vaccination. This material consisted of CD8+ T cells sorted from PBMCs, taken on the day of the yellow fever booster vaccination. This TCR was recovered from a man aged 25 to 40 who received the YFV17D yellow fever vaccine. The rearrangement uses TRBV12-3 or TRBV12-4 and TRBJ2-7; no firm D call. In DNA form, the CDR3 reads TGTGCCAGCAGTCCAGGTTCCCCCTACGAGCAGTACTTC. It translates to CASSPGSPYEQYF.